The rows below give T cell receptor beta chains drawn from one sample of a study of graft-versus-host responses after intestinal transplantation. No antigen has been identified for these receptors. TCRdb keeps only in-frame clones here, not all; method: immunoSEQ multiplex PCR. The table records 50,000 to 75,000 clones, 94% of them present only once. The source material was unstimulated CD4+ T cells sorted from spleen or lymph node cells, sampled before transplant. The origin of the receptors is a human donor who was the organ donor for an intestinal transplant. Each CDR3 is given with its conserved first and last residue. A D gene is named only where the DNA matches it firmly. Not all rows give a size; the values are once, few, many and, for expanded clones, a class.

>TRBJ2-6|-|TRBV4-2|-
CASSQRRQDYSGANVLTF
TGTGCCAGCAGCCAAAGGCGACAGGACTACTCTGGGGCCAACGTCCTGACTTTC
>TRBJ1-4|few|TRBV6-6|-
CASSYSHEKLFF
TGTGCCAGCAGTTACTCGCATGAAAAACTGTTTTTT
>TRBJ2-4|-|TRBV18|-
CASSPRDFKAKNIQYF
TGTGCCAGCTCACCACGGGATTTTAAAGCCAAAAACATTCAGTACTTC
>TRBJ2-2|-|TRBV19|TRBD1
CASNRGAFTGELFF
TGTGCCAGCAACAGGGGCGCGTTCACCGGGGAGCTGTTTTTT
>TRBJ1-1|-|TRBV7-9|-
CASSVITRQVLAEAFF
TGTGCCAGCAGCGTCATTACGCGACAGGTCCTAGCTGAAGCTTTCTTT
>TRBJ2-2|-|TRBV10-3|-
CAISRTSTGELFF
TGTGCCATCTCCCGGACGAGTACCGGGGAGCTGTTTTTT
>TRBJ1-4|-|TRBV27|-
CASSPWRATNEKLFF
TGTGCCAGCAGTCCTTGGAGAGCGACTAATGAAAAACTGTTTTTT
>TRBJ2-4|-|TRBV7-9|TRBD1
CASSPTGVAKNIQYF
TGTGCCAGCAGCCCGACAGGGGTAGCCAAAAACATTCAGTACTTC
>TRBJ2-2|-|TRBV7-9|-
CASSLGRVPTGELFF
TGTGCCAGCAGCTTAGGGAGGGTCCCAACCGGGGAGCTGTTTTTT
>TRBJ1-1|once|TRBV5-6|-
CASSLFGGEGEAFF
TGTGCCAGCAGCTTGTTTGGGGGCGAAGGTGAAGCTTTCTTT
>TRBJ1-3|-|TRBV6-1|-
CASGGTTIYF
TGTGCCAGCGGGGGAACCACCATATATTTT
>TRBJ1-4|once|TRBV10-1|TRBD1
CASSVPGGTNEKLFF
TGCGCCAGCAGTGTACCAGGGGGAACTAATGAAAAACTGTTTTTT
>TRBJ1-1|-|TRBV5-1|TRBD1
CASSPRQGTDTEAFF
TGCGCCAGCAGCCCGAGACAGGGTACGGACACTGAAGCTTTCTTT
>TRBJ2-5|-|TRBV7-2|TRBD2
CASSLVSSGGAKETQYF
TGTGCCAGCAGCTTAGTTTCCAGCGGGGGGGCCAAGGAGACCCAGTACTTC
>TRBJ2-7|-|TRBV4-3|TRBD1
CASSQVLQGDYEQYF
TGCGCCAGCAGCCAAGTATTACAGGGGGACTACGAGCAGTACTTC
>TRBJ2-1|-|TRBV4-2|TRBD1
CASSPRDREANEQFF
TGTGCCAGCAGCCCCCGGGACAGGGAGGCCAATGAGCAGTTCTTC
>TRBJ2-1|once|TRBV9|TRBD2
CASSVEAGGPHEQFF
TGTGCCAGCAGCGTAGAAGCGGGGGGGCCACATGAGCAGTTCTTC
>TRBJ1-1|-|TRBV19|-
CASSIERGTEAFF
TGTGCCAGTAGTATAGAAAGGGGCACTGAAGCTTTCTTT
>TRBJ2-7|-|TRBV7-2|-
CASSPKGGTYEQYF
TGTGCCAGCAGCCCCAAGGGGGGGACCTACGAGCAGTACTTC
>TRBJ2-5|few|TRBV6-1|-
CASSVGSSILQETQYF
TGTGCCAGCAGTGTGGGGAGCAGCATACTCCAAGAGACCCAGTACTTC
>TRBJ2-1|-|TRBV5-4|TRBD2
CASSLDLAGGYNEQFF
TGTGCCAGCAGCTTGGACCTAGCGGGGGGATACAATGAGCAGTTCTTC
>TRBJ2-5|-|TRBV5-4|-
CASSPPGAGPETQYF
TGTGCCAGCAGCCCGCCGGGAGCAGGGCCAGAGACCCAGTACTTC
>TRBJ2-6|-|TRBV5-1|-
CASRDIQGPGANVLTF
TGCGCCAGCAGGGACATACAGGGACCAGGGGCCAACGTCCTGACTTTC